What follows are 22 T cell receptor beta chains derived from one specimen sequenced in a study of cytomegalovirus exposure and HLA in healthy donors. Amplification used 60 Vbeta primers and 13 Jbeta primers. Profiling relied on immunoSEQ multiplex PCR, and the TCRdb table lists in-frame clones only, not all of them. The table records about 130,000 clones, 80% of them present only once. The source material was PBMCs. Source of these receptors: a man in his forties in good health and CMV-seronegative.

The J gene is TRBJ1-3, the V gene TRBV28, with D hard to call. This CDR3 comprises 17 residues. Between the trimmed V and J ends, which lost 5 bases and 4 bases, there was a span of 21 bases. Germline CDR1 MDHEN, CDR2 SYDVKM. The CDR3 region is CASSRPPAAGDGNTIYF. CDR3 coding DNA: TGTGCCAGCAGTCGTCCGCCGGCCGCCGGAGACGGAAACACCATATATTTT. Based on the CDR3 plus reference TRBV28 and TRBJ1-3, the full variable domain is DVKVTQSSRYLVKRTGEKVFLECVQDMDHENMFWYRQDPGLGLRLIYFSYDVKMKEKGDIPEGYSVSREKKERFSLILESASTNQTSMYLCASSRPPAAGDGNTIYFGEGSWLTVV.

The genes are TRBV2 and TRBJ2-2, with 7 bases matching TRBD1. Trimming at V came to 7 bases and at J to 1 base, leaving 3 bases not matched to a gene. This CDR3 is built from 14 residues. Germline values: CDR1 SNHLY, CDR2 FYNNEI. In nucleotides, the CDR3 is TGTGCCAGCACGCAGGGGGAGAACACCGGGGAGCTGTTTTTT. Encoded protein: CASTQGENTGELFF.

This clone occurred once. The rearrangement joins TRBV4-2 to TRBJ1-5; 11 bases line up with TRBD1. Germline lookup yields CDR1 LGHNA and CDR2 YNFKEQ. CDR3 length: 19 residues. V lost 2 bases, J lost 1 base, and 10 bases stayed unmatched. As DNA, the CDR3 is TGTGCCAGCAGCCAACCTGTCCCGGGACAGGGGGGAAGCAATCAGCCCCAGCATTTT. Protein product: CASSQPVPGQGGSNQPQHF.

The CDR3 DNA follows: TGTGCCAGCAGGACAGGGCAAGATTCACCCCTCCACTTT. It is translated as CASRTGQDSPLHF. This rearrangement joins TRBV28 to TRBJ1-6; 7 nucleotides agree with TRBD1. The CDR3 extends over 13 amino acids. Looked up from germline, CDR1 is MDHEN and CDR2 is SYDVKM. J lost 8 bases, V lost 6 bases, and 4 bases had no gene match.

V gene TRBV2 combines with J gene TRBJ1-6; TRBD1 matches at 8 bases. Germline CDR1 SNHLY, CDR2 FYNNEI. The V and J ends lost 6 bases and 8 bases, in that order; junction bases with no gene match: 6. CDR3 length: 14 amino acids. In DNA, the CDR3 is TGTGCCAGCAGCGGACAGGGACGGTATTCACCCCTCCACTTT. As protein: CASSGQGRYSPLHF. The whole variable domain, remainder taken from reference TRBV2 and TRBJ1-6, is EPEVTQTPSHQVTQMGQEVILRCVPISNHLYFYWYRQILGQKVEFLVSFYNNEISEKSEIFDDQFSVERPDGSNFTLKIRSTKLEDSAMYFCASSGQGRYSPLHFGNGTRLTVT.

A remark on this clone: In this CDR3 the conserved last residue, phenylalanine or tryptophan, is missing, so a read error is likely. The chain uses TRBV29-1 and TRBJ2-3; 8 bases agree with TRBD2. Germline lookup yields CDR1 SQVTM and CDR2 ANQGSEA. The CDR3 runs to 15 residues. V was clipped by 3 bases and J by 0 bases; unmatched bases: 5. CDR3: CSVDGSGGSTDTQYV. The CDR3 DNA reads TGCAGCGTTGATGGGTCGGGGGGGAGCACAGATACGCAGTATGTT.

The genes are TRBV28 and TRBJ2-4; TRBD1 is a possible D gene (6 bases). The V end lost 11 bases, the J end lost 16 bases, and 24 bases lay between the germline ends. Germline CDR1 and CDR2: MDHEN and SYDVKM. This CDR3 is built from 12 residues. The CDR3 coding sequence is TGTGCCTCGTGGGGGCGTTGGACTCCCCCTTACTTC. This gives the protein CASWGRWTPPYF.

The chain is built from TRBV7-9 and TRBJ2-5, with 9 bases identical to TRBD1. Germline V gives CDR1 SEHNR, CDR2 FQNEAQ (reference sequence). The CDR3 is made up of 16 amino acids. Unmatched junction bases numbered 12, after V lost 5 bases and J lost 5 bases. The chain's CDR3 is CASSPTGGKRFETQYF. As DNA, the CDR3 is TGTGCCAGCAGCCCTACAGGGGGCAAAAGGTTCGAGACCCAGTACTTC. Using reference TRBV7-9 and TRBJ2-5 for the parts outside the CDR3, the full variable domain is DTGVSQNPRHKITKRGQNVTFRCDPISEHNRLYWYRQTLGQGPEFLTYFQNEAQLEKSRLLSDRFSAERPKGSFSTLEIQRTEQGDSAMYLCASSPTGGKRFETQYFGPGTRLLVL.

The chain's CDR3 is CASSLISGGTGDTQYF. In nucleotides, the CDR3 is TGTGCCAGCAGCTTGATCAGCGGGGGGACGGGAGATACGCAGTATTTT. This sequence joins TRBV5-6 and TRBJ2-3; 9 bases line up with TRBD2. Germline CDR1 and CDR2: SGHDT and YYEEEE. CDR3 size: 16 residues. V was clipped by 1 base and J by 5 bases; unmatched bases: 8.

The chain links TRBV28 to TRBJ1-4, with D unclear. The CDR3 runs 10 residues. Germline CDR1 is MDHEN and CDR2 is SYDVKM. The V end lost 11 bases, the J end lost 6 bases, and 7 bases lay between the germline ends. CDR3 in amino acids: CALGDEKLFF. The CDR3 DNA is TGTGCCCTCGGGGATGAAAAACTGTTTTTT.

In nucleotides, the CDR3 is TGTGCCAGCAGGACCGCCGGGACAGGGGACGAAAAACTGTTTTTT. It encodes CASRTAGTGDEKLFF. This sequence joins TRBV25-1 and TRBJ1-4, with 10 bases that match TRBD1. With V trimmed by 6 bases and J by 8 bases, 9 bases remained unmatched. The CDR3 consists of 15 residues. Germline CDR1 MGHDK, CDR2 SYGVNS.

This CDR3 is CASKGQGISTGELFF. The DNA of the CDR3 is TGTGCCAGCAAGGGACAGGGGATTAGCACCGGGGAGCTGTTTTTT. The gene calls are TRBV2 and TRBJ2-2; 10 positions match TRBD1. The germline V gene encodes CDR1 SNHLY and CDR2 FYNNEI. Germline trimming cut 7 bases from V and 4 bases from J; bases unmatched to any gene: 6. The CDR3 covers 15 residues.

V gene TRBV7-9 combines with J gene TRBJ1-1; D unclear. This CDR3 spans 12 amino acids. The germline V and J ends were trimmed by 7 bases and 9 bases, with 15 bases remaining between them. From germline, CDR1 is SEHNR and CDR2 FQNEAQ (reference sequence). As DNA, the CDR3 is TGTGCCAGCACCCCGCGGGAGACCCAAGCTTTCTTT. This translates into CASTPRETQAFF.

The rearrangement uses TRBV11-2 and TRBJ2-2; D may be TRBD2 (7 bases). The CDR3 contains 15 residues. The V end was cut by 3 bases, the J end by 5 bases, with 13 bases between. Germline lookup yields CDR1 SGHAT and CDR2 FQNNGV. CDR3 sequence (DNA): TGTGCCAGCAGCTTTTCGGGGGGCGTAACCGGGGAGCTGTTTTTT. This encodes CASSFSGGVTGELFF.

The rearrangement joins TRBV27 to TRBJ2-7; 7 bases map to TRBD2. Germline loops: CDR1 MNHEY, CDR2 SMNVEV (reference sequence). CDR3 length: 14 amino acids. Losses at the gene ends were 10 bases for V and 2 bases for J; bases not matched to a gene: 11. The CDR3 loop is CATTGASGTYEQYF. CDR3 nucleotides: TGTGCCACCACTGGGGCTAGCGGTACCTACGAGCAGTACTTC.

The V gene is TRBV9, the J gene TRBJ2-2; 7 positions match TRBD2. Trimming cost V 0 bases and J 6 bases; bases outside gene matches: 11. The CDR3 length is 17 residues. Germline V gene lookup returns CDR1 SGDLS and CDR2 YYNGEE. CDR3: CASSVDSGGRIPGELFF. DNA for the CDR3: TGTGCCAGCAGCGTAGACTCGGGCGGGAGAATCCCCGGGGAGCTGTTTTTT.

This rearrangement joins TRBV7-2 to TRBJ2-3; 7 nucleotides line up with TRBD2. Trimming took 3 bases from V and 5 from J; bases not matched to a gene: 2. This CDR3 is 13 amino acids long. Germline V lookup: CDR1 SGHTA, CDR2 FQGNSA. This CDR3 is CASSFQREDTQYF. CDR3 DNA: TGTGCCAGCAGCTTCCAGCGGGAAGATACGCAGTATTTT. The whole variable domain, remainder taken from reference TRBV7-2 and TRBJ2-3, is GAGVSQSPSNKVTEKGKDVELRCDPISGHTALYWYRQSLGQGLEFLIYFQGNSAPDKSGLPSDRFSAERTGGSVSTLTIQRTQQEDSAVYLCASSFQREDTQYFGPGTRLTVL.

This chain joins TRBV5-1 and TRBJ1-1; D perhaps matches TRBD1 (6 bases). The CDR3 has 15 residues. CDR1 is SGHRS and CDR2 is YFSETQ in the germline V gene. V shed 6 bases and J shed 0 bases, with 15 bases lying between them. This CDR3 reads CASTDGQNMNTEAFF. Here the CDR3 DNA reads TGCGCCAGCACAGACGGACAGAACATGAACACTGAAGCTTTCTTT.

This chain connects TRBV28 to TRBJ2-7; 10 nucleotides agree with TRBD1. V lost 5 bases to trimming and J lost 4 bases; unmatched junction nucleotides: 5. Germline-derived CDR1 and CDR2 are MDHEN and SYDVKM. This CDR3 is built from 14 residues. CDR3 in DNA: TGTGCCAGCAGTGGTGGACAGGGGGGATACGAGCAGTACTTC. Translated, it gives CASSGGQGGYEQYF.

This chain connects TRBV10-3 to TRBJ2-7; 10 bases are shared with TRBD1. Trimming at V came to 6 bases and at J to 5 bases, leaving 7 bases not matched to a gene. There are 14 residues in the CDR3. Germline V gives CDR1 ENHRY, CDR2 SYGVKD. CDR3 residues: CAISRGDRGDEQYF. The CDR3 nucleotides are TGTGCCATCAGCAGGGGGGACAGGGGTGACGAGCAGTACTTC.

V is TRBV6-1 and J is TRBJ2-7, with 8 bases that match TRBD1. There are 13 residues in the CDR3. The V and J ends lost 7 bases and 1 base, in that order; junction bases with no gene match: 3. Per germline, CDR1 MNHNS and CDR2 SASEGT. CDR3 nucleotide sequence: TGTGCCAGCACCCGGGACAGGTCCTACGAGCAGTACTTC. Translated: CASTRDRSYEQYF.

V and J are TRBV5-4 and TRBJ2-3, with 13 bases fitting TRBD2. The junction had 8 bases not matched to a gene; V was cut back by 4 bases and J by 3 bases. There are 17 residues in the CDR3. CDR1 is SGHNT and CDR2 is YYREEE in the germline V gene (reference sequence). The DNA for the CDR3 is TGTGCCAGCAGCACACCGGGACTAGCGGGGCTAACAGATACGCAGTATTTT. Encoded protein: CASSTPGLAGLTDTQYF.